This T cell receptor (beta chain) comes out of a study of blood T cell repertoires in COVID-19. Study-level information: Acute and convalescent COVID-19 samples came from the United States, Italy and Spain.

Some clones are missing from TCRdb's copy, which holds only in-frame ones; the method was immunoSEQ multiplex PCR. The sample has over 120,000 clones; approximately 90% are singletons. This clone came up once. V shed 3 bases, J shed 6 bases, and the junction held 0 bases outside the gene matches. The CDR3 runs 13 residues. Per the germline V gene, CDR1 is SNHLY and CDR2 is FYNNEI. The source of this sequence is a man between 60 and 70 years old with active or convalescent COVID-19. Sample: peripheral blood. The V and J genes are TRBV2 and TRBJ2-3; 10 bases fit TRBD1. The chain's CDR3 is CASSEGQGDTQYF. CDR3 in DNA: TGTGCCAGCAGTGAGGGACAGGGGGATACGCAGTATTTT.